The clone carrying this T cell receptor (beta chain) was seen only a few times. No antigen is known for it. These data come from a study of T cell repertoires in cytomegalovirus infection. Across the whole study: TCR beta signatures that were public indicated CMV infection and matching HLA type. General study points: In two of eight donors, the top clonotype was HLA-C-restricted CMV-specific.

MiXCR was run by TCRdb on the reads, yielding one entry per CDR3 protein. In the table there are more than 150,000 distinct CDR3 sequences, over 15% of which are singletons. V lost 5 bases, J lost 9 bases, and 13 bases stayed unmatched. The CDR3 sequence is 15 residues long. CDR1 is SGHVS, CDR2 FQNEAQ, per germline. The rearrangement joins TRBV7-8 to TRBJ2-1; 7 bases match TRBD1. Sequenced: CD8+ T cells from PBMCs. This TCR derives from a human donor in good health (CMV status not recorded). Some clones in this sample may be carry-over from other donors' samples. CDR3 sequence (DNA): TGTGCCAGCAGCGACAGGGTGGGCGGAATAATTGAGCAGTTCTTC. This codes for CASSDRVGGIIEQFF. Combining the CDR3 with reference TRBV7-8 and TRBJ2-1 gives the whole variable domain GAGVSQSPRYKVAKRGQDVALRCDPISGHVSLFWYQQALGQGPEFLTYFQNEAQLDKSGLPSDRFFAERPEGSVSTLKIQRTQQEDSAVYLCASSDRVGGIIEQFFGPGTRLTVL.